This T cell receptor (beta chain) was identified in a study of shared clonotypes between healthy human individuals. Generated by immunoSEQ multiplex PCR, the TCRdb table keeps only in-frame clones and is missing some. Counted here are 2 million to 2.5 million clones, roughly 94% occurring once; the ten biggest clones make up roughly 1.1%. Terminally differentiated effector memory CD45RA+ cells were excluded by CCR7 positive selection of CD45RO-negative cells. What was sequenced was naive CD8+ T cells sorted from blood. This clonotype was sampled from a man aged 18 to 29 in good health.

Here the CDR3 reads CSVVKIGGSTDTQYF. CDR3 nucleotides: TGCAGCGTTGTGAAGATCGGCGGCAGCACAGATACGCAGTATTTT. This chain uses TRBV29-1 with TRBJ2-3; no firm D call. In germline, CDR1 is SQVTM, CDR2 ANQGSEA. This CDR3 has 15 residues. Trimming removed 4 bases at V and 0 bases at J, with 14 bases between.